A single sample gave rise to the 27 T cell receptor beta chains below, sequenced in a study of blood T cell repertoires in COVID-19. Repertoires were generated with immunoSEQ multiplex PCR, while TCRdb's copy carries only in-frame clones and drops some. The sample consists of approximately 140,000 clones, around 84% of them appearing once. Sample: peripheral blood. The receptors come from a human donor in a cohort sampled during active COVID-19.

V usage is TRBV28 and J usage is TRBJ2-7, with TRBD1 matching 8 bases. The CDR3 spans 15 residues. J was trimmed by 3 bases and V by 6 bases; bases with no gene match: 10. Looked up from germline, CDR1 is MDHEN and CDR2 is SYDVKM. In DNA form, the CDR3 reads TGTGCCAGCAGCCACTTACGACAGGGGTTCTACGAGCAGTACTTC. Its translation: CASSHLRQGFYEQYF. The complete variable domain, with remaining parts taken from reference TRBV28 and TRBJ2-7, reads DVKVTQSSRYLVKRTGEKVFLECVQDMDHENMFWYRQDPGLGLRLIYFSYDVKMKEKGDIPEGYSVSREKKERFSLILESASTNQTSMYLCASSHLRQGFYEQYFGPGTRLTVT.

This clone was detected only a few times. The chain employs TRBV2 and TRBJ1-2; D not certain. This CDR3 has 13 amino acids. Per the germline V gene, CDR1 is SNHLY and CDR2 is FYNNEI. V was cut by 2 bases and J by 8 bases, with 12 bases left in between. CDR3 loop: CASSEFPLRGYTF. The CDR3 coding sequence is TGTGCCAGCAGTGAATTCCCCCTACGGGGCTACACCTTC. Drawing the rest from reference TRBV2 and TRBJ1-2, the complete variable domain is EPEVTQTPSHQVTQMGQEVILRCVPISNHLYFYWYRQILGQKVEFLVSFYNNEISEKSEIFDDQFSVERPDGSNFTLKIRSTKLEDSAMYFCASSEFPLRGYTFGSGTRLTVV.

This chain uses TRBV28 with TRBJ1-2, with no clear D. Germline V lookup: CDR1 MDHEN, CDR2 SYDVKM. Trimming took off 3 bases at V and 4 bases at J, with 9 bases between the two ends. The CDR3 spans 13 residues. The CDR3 region has the DNA TGTGCCAGCAGTTTCCCCTCGGTCTATGGCTACACCTTC. This encodes CASSFPSVYGYTF.

This chain uses TRBV4-2 with TRBJ2-5, with 11 positions matching TRBD1. Germline V gene sequence: CDR1 LGHNA, CDR2 YNFKEQ. J gave up 5 bases and V 1 base, and 6 bases lay outside the gene matches. This CDR3 region has 16 residues. The CDR3 DNA reads TGTGCCAGCAGCCAAGGGGAGGGGGACAGGGGGGAGACCCAGTACTTC. Encoded protein: CASSQGEGDRGETQYF.

The gene calls are TRBV4-1 and TRBJ2-2, with D perhaps matching TRBD2 (7 bases). From germline, CDR1 is MGHRA and CDR2 YSYEKL. Trimming shortened V by 2 bases and J by 6 bases, and 13 bases separated the two germline ends. The CDR3 runs to 15 residues. This CDR3 is CASSQPRGGAGELFF. CDR3 bases: TGCGCCAGCAGCCAACCCCGAGGGGGGGCCGGGGAGCTGTTTTTT.

The chain has TRBV11-3 and TRBJ1-4; D is unresolved. This CDR3 spans 17 amino acids. V was shortened by 3 bases and J by 4 bases, with 18 bases between the two germline ends. Germline CDR1 reads SGHNT; CDR2 reads YENEEA. The CDR3 sequence: CASSLWRGTTHNEKLFF. For the CDR3, the DNA is TGTGCCAGCAGCTTGTGGCGGGGTACAACCCATAATGAAAAACTGTTTTTT. Based on the CDR3 plus reference TRBV11-3 and TRBJ1-4, the full variable domain is EAGVVQSPRYKIIEKKQPVAFWCNPISGHNTLYWYLQNLGQGPELLIRYENEEAVDDSQLPKDRFSAERLKGVDSTLKIQPAELGDSAVYLCASSLWRGTTHNEKLFFGSGTQLSVL.

V is TRBV28 and J is TRBJ1-4; D uncertain. Trimming shortened V by 6 bases and J by 4 bases, and 12 bases separated the two germline ends. The germline CDR1 and CDR2 sequences are MDHEN and SYDVKM. The CDR3 covers 14 residues. This chain's CDR3 is CASSPLEINEKLFF. The CDR3 DNA reads TGTGCCAGCAGCCCGCTGGAGATTAATGAAAAACTGTTTTTT.

The chain employs TRBV7-2 and TRBJ2-7; D gene ambiguous. Germline CDR1 reads SGHTA; CDR2 reads FQGNSA. The CDR3 consists of 13 residues. Trimming stripped 5 bases from V and 4 bases from J, with 12 bases between. The CDR3 region is CASSLQPTYEQYF. The CDR3 bases are TGTGCCAGCAGCCTCCAACCAACTTACGAGCAGTACTTC.

This chain joins TRBV30 and TRBJ1-2; 8 nucleotides agree with TRBD1. Germline loops: CDR1 GTSNPN, CDR2 SVGIG (reference sequence). The CDR3 covers 14 residues. V was pared by 2 bases and J by 0 bases, with 2 bases of the junction left unmatched. The DNA for the CDR3 is TGTGCCTGGAGTACAGGGGGAGCTAACTATGGCTACACCTTC. Translating gives CAWSTGGANYGYTF.

The chain employs TRBV5-1 and TRBJ2-5; unclear D gene. The CDR3 runs to 14 residues. The V gene lost 4 bases and the J gene lost 1 base, with 11 bases spanning the gap. From germline, CDR1 is SGHRS and CDR2 YFSETQ. CDR3 region: CASSTHSTQETQYF. For the CDR3, the DNA is TGCGCCAGCAGCACTCACAGCACCCAAGAGACCCAGTACTTC.

V gene TRBV30 combines with J gene TRBJ2-1; D remains ambiguous. CDR1 is GTSNPN and CDR2 is SVGIG in the germline V gene (reference sequence). The CDR3 length is 13 residues. The ends were cut back, 1 base at V and 4 bases at J, with 8 bases in the middle. CDR3 bases: TGTGCCTGGAGTGGGGCCCTGTACAATGAGCAGTTCTTC. It translates to CAWSGALYNEQFF. Full variable domain (outside the CDR3, taken from reference TRBV30 and TRBJ2-1): SQTIHQWPATLVQPVGSPLSLECTVEGTSNPNLYWYRQAAGRGLQLLFYSVGIGQISSEVPQNLSASRPQDRQFILSSKKLLLSDSGFYLCAWSGALYNEQFFGPGTRLTVL.

This rearrangement joins TRBV4-1 to TRBJ1-2; D possibly corresponds to TRBD1 (6 bases). CDR1 is MGHRA, CDR2 YSYEKL, per germline. Trimming stripped 0 bases from V and 8 bases from J, with 13 bases between. CDR3 length equals 14 residues. The CDR3 DNA is TGCGCCAGCAGCCAAGAAGCACAGGGCAGGGGCTACACCTTC. Protein product: CASSQEAQGRGYTF.

This sequence joins TRBV5-1 and TRBJ1-2; no definite D call. Deletions cut 1 base from V and 7 bases from J, with 11 bases between. CDR3 length: 13 amino acids. Germline CDR1 and CDR2: SGHRS and YFSETQ. The CDR3 sequence: CASSLYYSGGYTF. The CDR3, as DNA: TGCGCCAGCAGCTTGTACTATTCGGGTGGCTACACCTTC.

The chain is built from TRBV3-1 (or the pseudogene TRBV3-2) and TRBJ2-3; D is possibly TRBD2 (6 bases). V shed 7 bases and J shed 1 base, with 15 bases lying between them. Germline lookup yields CDR1 LGHDT and CDR2 YNNKEL (reference sequence). The CDR3 is 15 amino acids. The CDR3, as DNA: TGTGCCAGCAAGGTCAGTTCGGGGGGCACAGATACGCAGTATTTT. This codes for CASKVSSGGTDTQYF.

The chain combines TRBV18 with TRBJ2-6, with D possibly TRBD2 on 5 matching bases. The CDR3 loop spans 17 amino acids. With 3 bases removed from V and 4 bases from J, the gap between germline ends came to 16 bases. Germline V gene data show CDR1 as KGHSH and CDR2 as LQKENI. CDR3 in amino acids: CASSPFARALGANVLTF. The CDR3 DNA reads as TGTGCCAGCTCACCTTTCGCGAGGGCCCTAGGGGCCAACGTCCTGACTTTC.

This clone was observed once. V gene TRBV4-3 combines with J gene TRBJ1-6; the match to TRBD1 covers 11 bases. The V segment lost 0 bases and the J segment 5 bases; nucleotides outside the gene matches: 0. CDR3 length: 16 amino acids. The germline V gene has CDR1 LGHNA and CDR2 YSLEER. The CDR3 DNA follows: TGCGCCAGCAGCCAAGAGGACAGGGGGCATAATTCACCCCTCCACTTT. Its protein is CASSQEDRGHNSPLHF.

This clone was observed a single time. This could be a read error, since a much larger clone is one nucleotide away. The CDR3 nucleotides read TGTGCCAGCAGTTTAGGGCGGATTGGCTACACCTTC. Encoded protein: CASSLGRIGYTF. The V call is TRBV12-3 or TRBV12-4, the J call TRBJ1-2; D unclear. The V end lost 1 base, the J end lost 7 bases, and 7 bases lay between the germline ends. The CDR3 runs to 12 residues.

The CDR3 DNA is TGTGCCACCAGTACTACAGGGATGGGTCGGGCTAACTATGGCTACACCTTC. Protein: CATSTTGMGRANYGYTF. This rearrangement joins TRBV15 to TRBJ1-2; possibly TRBD1 for D (6 bases). From germline, CDR1 is LNHNV and CDR2 YYDKDF (reference sequence). This CDR3 has 17 amino acids. Deletions cut 6 bases from V and 0 bases from J, with 20 bases between.

This chain joins TRBV7-9 and TRBJ2-2; no firm D call. This CDR3 contains 16 residues. Per the germline V gene, CDR1 is SEHNR and CDR2 is FQNEAQ (reference sequence). The V end lost 6 bases, the J end lost 1 base, and 15 bases lay between the germline ends. The CDR3 DNA is TGTGCCAGCAGTCCCCTGGGCACAGTGAACACCGGGGAGCTGTTTTTT. Residues: CASSPLGTVNTGELFF.

V usage is TRBV6-1 and J usage is TRBJ1-1; perhaps TRBD1 as D (6 bases). This CDR3 comprises 15 residues. The germline CDR1 and CDR2 sequences are MNHNS and SASEGT. The germline V and J ends were trimmed by 1 base and 5 bases, with 14 bases remaining between them. The CDR3, as DNA: TGTGCCAGCAGTGAAGGGCAGGGGCCCCCAACTGAAGCTTTCTTT. Translation gives CASSEGQGPPTEAFF.

The chain couples TRBV7-3 to TRBJ2-5, with 8 nucleotides matching TRBD2. Trimming took 2 bases from V and 4 from J; bases not matched to a gene: 6. Per the germline V gene, CDR1 is SGHTA and CDR2 is FQGTGA. The CDR3 loop spans 15 amino acids. CDR3 in amino acids: CASSLGAAGVETQYF. The CDR3 nucleotides are TGTGCCAGCAGCTTAGGGGCAGCGGGGGTAGAGACCCAGTACTTC. Full variable domain (rest looked up from reference TRBV7-3 and TRBJ2-5): GAGVSQTPSNKVTEKGKYVELRCDPISGHTALYWYRQSLGQGPEFLIYFQGTGAADDSGLPNDRFFAVRPEGSVSTLKIQRTERGDSAVYLCASSLGAAGVETQYFGPGTRLLVL.

The chain employs TRBV29-1 and TRBJ1-3, with 9 nucleotides matching TRBD1. CDR1 SQVTM and CDR2 ANQGSEA come from the germline V gene. This CDR3 is built from 13 residues. The V and J ends lost 5 bases and 8 bases, in that order; junction bases with no gene match: 7. CDR3 DNA sequence: TGCAGCGTTCGAACAGGGGGCCGAGACACCATATATTTT. Translating gives CSVRTGGRDTIYF.

This clone has just one count. The genes are TRBV7-2 and TRBJ2-7, with D possibly being TRBD1 (6 bases). Germline V gene lookup returns CDR1 SGHTA and CDR2 FQGNSA. V lost 5 bases and J lost 0, with 11 bases in between. The CDR3 has 14 residues. The CDR3 DNA reads as TGTGCCAGCAGCGCCTACAGGGCCTCCTACGAGCAGTACTTC. Its protein product is CASSAYRASYEQYF.

The chain joins TRBV7-2 to TRBJ1-5, with TRBD1 matching over 11 bases. Trimming at V came to 5 bases and at J to 6 bases, leaving 9 bases not matched to a gene. CDR1 is SGHTA and CDR2 is FQGNSA in the germline V gene. The CDR3 runs to 16 residues. The CDR3: CASSTSGTGGFQPQHF. Here the CDR3 DNA reads TGTGCCAGCAGCACCTCCGGGACAGGGGGTTTTCAGCCCCAGCATTTT.

CDR3 in DNA: TGTGCCAGCAGCGTAGCTAGCGCGAACCCTTCCTACGAGCAGTACTTC. It is translated as CASSVASANPSYEQYF. The genes are TRBV9 and TRBJ2-7; maybe TRBD2 (6 bases). Trimming removed 0 bases at V and 1 base at J, with 14 bases between. CDR3 length: 16 amino acids. The germline V gene has CDR1 SGDLS and CDR2 YYNGEE.

This clone was picked up a small number of times. The V and J genes are TRBV5-4 and TRBJ2-1; 10 bases match TRBD1. With 0 bases clipped from V and 3 bases from J, the junction kept 3 bases outside the gene matches. Per germline, CDR1 SGHNT and CDR2 YYREEE (reference sequence). The CDR3 is 16 amino acids. The CDR3 reads CASSLGGTGVYNEQFF. As DNA, the CDR3 is TGTGCCAGCAGCTTGGGGGGGACAGGGGTCTACAATGAGCAGTTCTTC.

The chain joins TRBV9 to TRBJ1-1, with D possibly being TRBD1 (6 bases). V lost 4 bases and J lost 7, with 17 bases in between. This CDR3 contains 14 residues. From germline, CDR1 is SGDLS and CDR2 YYNGEE. CDR3 amino acids: CASSSIRGGGEAFF. For the CDR3, the DNA is TGTGCCAGCAGCTCGATTCGGGGGGGCGGTGAAGCTTTCTTT.